The following is a T cell receptor beta chain sequence with its context. As processed by the authors: Estimates of nucleated cell counts were drawn from the amplification of reference gene primers. Method: immunoSEQ multiplex PCR; TCRdb's copy keeps in-frame clones and lacks some. For V, J and clone size, that table is used; D and trimming come from the DNA. The sample has approximately 190,000 clones; 70% to 90% are singletons. J gave up 1 base and V 4 bases, and 5 bases lay outside the gene matches. This CDR3 comprises 16 residues. Germline V gene data show CDR1 as SGHRS and CDR2 as YFSETQ. The sample comes from a study of blood T cell repertoires in COVID-19. The overall study: COVID-19 samples, acute and convalescent, were from the United States, Italy and Spain. T cells, B-cell-depleted T cells, or PBMCs supplied cDNA or gDNA.

V and J are TRBV5-1 and TRBJ2-5; 12 nucleotides align to TRBD2. Sequenced sample: peripheral blood. This TCR was recovered from a man in his fifties or sixties with active or convalescent COVID-19. Here the CDR3 reads CASSLGLAGTQETQYF. CDR3 nucleotide sequence: TGCGCCAGCAGCCTAGGACTAGCGGGGACCCAAGAGACCCAGTACTTC.